A selection of T cell receptor beta chains follows, all from one sample in a study of blood T cell repertoires in COVID-19. The method was immunoSEQ multiplex PCR; TCRdb's version includes in-frame clones alone and lacks a portion of them. The data show more than 100,000 clones, around 89% seen once. The sequenced material came from peripheral blood. These receptors were obtained from a man aged 70 or older with active COVID-19. Each CDR3 is given with its conserved first and last residue. Fields, in order: V gene, CDR3 protein.

TRBV7-9 | CASSPPGGLNEKLFF
TRBV5-1 | CASSMGQSTDTQYF
TRBV5-4 | CASSPGGRTAGDTQYF
TRBV13 | CASSLGGGNQPQHF
TRBV4-3 | CASSQDLRYNEQFF
TRBV9 | CASSVRDRHGDTQYF
TRBV2 | CASSVAGGHTEAFF
TRBV4-1 | CASSFGPRGRGDGYTF
TRBV19 | CASSIGLAVYEQYF
TRBV20-1 | CSAPLAGEQYF
TRBV12-3/TRBV12-4 | CASSLAGRQPQHF
TRBV2 | CASSEIQGRAEKLFF
TRBV4-1 | CASSQAGARQPQHF
TRBV7-2 | CASSFGRALEQYF
TRBV11-2 | CASRSHYTGELFF
TRBV6-2/TRBV6-3 | CASSPHGMEELYGYTF
TRBV11-2 | CASSLEYSGADTQYF
TRBV20-1 | CSASISNYGYTF
TRBV5-6 | CASSWDIGGYTF
TRBV13 | CASSSDRLHGYTF
TRBV19 | CASSIERTSRYYNEQFF
TRBV7-2 | CASSPGGSGANVLTF
TRBV30 | CAWGLTPALQQYF
TRBV2 | CATRRGSGSNQPQHF
TRBV27 | CASSLLEGELFF
TRBV2 | CASNLQGLTNTGELFF
TRBV27 | CASSPYGDSSILFF
TRBV19 | CASSIQGGTEAFF
TRBV9 | CASSGGTANQPQHF
TRBV30 | CAWATGAGRSPLHF
TRBV2 | CASSPRGGTEAFF
TRBV12-3/TRBV12-4 | CASGQGGNTEAFF
TRBV11-3 | CASSLGEGETEFF
TRBV29-1 | CSLRGTDTQYF
TRBV5-1 | CASSSTPDRVGTEAFF
TRBV7-3 | CASSPGPVAEAFF
TRBV27 | CASRADRSTNEKLFF
TRBV28 | CASSFSGGTASYEQYF
TRBV9 | CASSAVGGGPRETQYF
TRBV5-1 | CASSPIQGAGEAFF
TRBV6-4 | CASVPRTSGRKNEQFF
TRBV11-2 | CASSLVAGEGNTIYF
TRBV5-8 | CASVHSGTSGSSYNEQFF
TRBV7-9 | CASSLEGTGELFF
TRBV3-1/TRBV3-2 | CASSQEPGHLSGNTIYF
TRBV7-2 | CASSSPNSGTHGREQYF
TRBV7-9 | CASSPKRVGTRSYNEQFF
TRBV15 | CATSRDGRTEQYF
TRBV3-1/TRBV3-2 | CASSPGGPSGELFF
TRBV29-1 | CSDLFKGTDTQYF
TRBV5-1 | CASSDLRGASYTF
TRBV6-5 | CASKLGGRTEAFF
TRBV19 | CASSMTGPPGEQYF
TRBV7-2 | CASSLKGGDQPQHF
TRBV11-3 | CASSQGTRGTDTQYF
TRBV27 | CASSLSPTGLLMNTQYF
TRBV7-8 | CASSSDTRSQPQHF
TRBV5-4 | CASSLSGTPIAGELFF
TRBV27 | CASSFIGNTEAFF